Included here is one TCR beta chain sequence, with context. Its specificity is not known. V shed 2 bases and J shed 8 bases, with 13 bases lying between them. The germline gives CDR1 SGHDT, CDR2 YYEEEE. The CDR3 spans 13 residues. Only in-frame clones appear in the TCRdb table, and some are missing; sequencing was by immunoSEQ multiplex PCR. Of roughly 61,000 clones in the sample, 87% were seen once. This sample stems from a study of OX40 agonist ivuxolimab in advanced cancers. Study summary: Ivuxolimab was delivered to patients intravenously every 2 weeks at doses spanning 0.01 to 10 mg/kg. The diagnoses of dose-escalation patients were hepatocellular carcinoma, melanoma, renal cell or head and neck cancer.

Whole-study results and caveats: Among some nonresponders, normalized T-cell clonal expansion was also low.

The chain has TRBV5-6 and TRBJ1-1; D remains ambiguous. Material: CD4+ or CD8+ T cells sorted from blood, obtained in a trial of the OX40 agonist ivuxolimab. The receptor was isolated from an adult with an advanced solid tumor such as melanoma, head and neck, liver or kidney cancer. CDR3 sequence: CASSFGSNFEAFF. Written as DNA, the CDR3 is TGTGCCAGCAGCTTTGGGTCGAACTTCGAAGCTTTCTTT.